This TCR beta chain was recorded in a study of blood T cell repertoires in COVID-19. Overall study: Researchers got acute and convalescent COVID-19 samples from the United States, Italy and Spain. Sample material is recorded as cDNA or gDNA derived from T cells, B-cell-depleted T cells, or PBMCs.

Ages ranged from about 18 to 90 years, with residence in about two dozen US areas. In the source study's methods: Estimates of nucleated cell counts were drawn from the amplification of reference gene primers. This table comes from immunoSEQ multiplex PCR, and its TCRdb copy is limited to in-frame clones, with some not included. The DNA gave D and trimming, while V, J and clone size come from that table. The sample holds around 190,000 clones, roughly 89% seen once. The V segment lost 5 bases and the J segment 5 bases; nucleotides outside the gene matches: 2. The CDR3 loop spans 13 amino acids. Germline V lookup: CDR1 SGHVS, CDR2 FQNEAQ.

V gene TRBV7-8 combines with J gene TRBJ1-1; 10 nucleotides align to TRBD1. The source of this sequence is a man younger than 35 with acute COVID-19. The source material was PBMCs or T cells enriched from blood (not recorded which). CDR3: CASSRGQGTEAFF. The CDR3 nucleotides are TGTGCCAGCAGCCGGGGACAGGGGACTGAAGCTTTCTTT.